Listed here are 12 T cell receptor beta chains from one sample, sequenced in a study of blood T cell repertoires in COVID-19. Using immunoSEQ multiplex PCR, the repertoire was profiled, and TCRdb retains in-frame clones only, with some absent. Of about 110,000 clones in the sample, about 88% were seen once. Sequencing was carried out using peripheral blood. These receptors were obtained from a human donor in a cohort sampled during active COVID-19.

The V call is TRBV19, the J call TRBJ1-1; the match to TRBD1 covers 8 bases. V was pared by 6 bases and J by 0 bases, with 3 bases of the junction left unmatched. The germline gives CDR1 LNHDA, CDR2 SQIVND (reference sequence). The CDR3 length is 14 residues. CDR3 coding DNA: TGTGCCAGTAGCCAGGGGGCCGTGAACACTGAAGCTTTCTTT. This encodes CASSQGAVNTEAFF.

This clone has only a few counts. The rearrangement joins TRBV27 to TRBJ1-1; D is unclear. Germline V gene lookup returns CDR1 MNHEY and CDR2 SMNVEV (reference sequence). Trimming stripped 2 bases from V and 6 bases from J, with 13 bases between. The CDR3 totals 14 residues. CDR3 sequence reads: CASSLDGRGPEAFF. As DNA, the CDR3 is TGTGCCAGCAGTTTAGACGGAAGAGGCCCTGAAGCTTTCTTT.

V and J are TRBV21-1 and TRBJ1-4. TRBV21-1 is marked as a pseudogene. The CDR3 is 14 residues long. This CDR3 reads CASSNRYENEKLFF. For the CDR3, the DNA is TGTGCCAGCAGCAATCGGTACGAGAATGAAAAACTGTTTTTT.

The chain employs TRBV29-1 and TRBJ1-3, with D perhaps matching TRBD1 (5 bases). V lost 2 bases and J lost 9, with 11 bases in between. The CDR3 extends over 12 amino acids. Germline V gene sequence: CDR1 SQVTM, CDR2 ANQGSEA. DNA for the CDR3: TGCAGCGTTGAAACCTCCGGGGGCACCATATATTTT. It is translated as CSVETSGGTIYF.

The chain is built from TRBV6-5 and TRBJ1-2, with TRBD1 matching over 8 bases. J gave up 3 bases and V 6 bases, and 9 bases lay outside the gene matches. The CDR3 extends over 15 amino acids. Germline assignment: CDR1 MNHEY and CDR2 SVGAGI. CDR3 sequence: CASSASGGTDYGYTF. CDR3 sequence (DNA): TGTGCCAGCAGCGCTTCAGGGGGCACGGACTATGGCTACACCTTC.

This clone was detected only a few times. This CDR3 reads CASSRGTPQNTEAFF. The CDR3 DNA is TGTGCCAGCAGCAGGGGGACGCCTCAGAACACTGAAGCTTTCTTT. The gene calls are TRBV7-8 and TRBJ1-1; D might be TRBD1 (6 bases). Germline assignment: CDR1 SGHVS and CDR2 FQNEAQ. The CDR3 runs 15 residues. The V gene lost 5 bases and the J gene lost 1 base, with 14 bases spanning the gap.

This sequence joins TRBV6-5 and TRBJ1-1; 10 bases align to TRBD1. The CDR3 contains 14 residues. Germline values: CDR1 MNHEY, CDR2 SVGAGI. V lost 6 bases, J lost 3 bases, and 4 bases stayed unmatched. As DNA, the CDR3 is TGTGCCAGCAGCATGGGACAGGGGTACACTGAAGCTTTCTTT. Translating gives CASSMGQGYTEAFF.

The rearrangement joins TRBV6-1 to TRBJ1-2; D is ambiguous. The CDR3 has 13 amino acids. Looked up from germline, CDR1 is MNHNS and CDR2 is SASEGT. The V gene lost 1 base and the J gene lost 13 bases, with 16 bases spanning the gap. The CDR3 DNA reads TGTGCCAGCAGTGAAGTGGTGGGTGCAGGAGGCACCTTC. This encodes CASSEVVGAGGTF.

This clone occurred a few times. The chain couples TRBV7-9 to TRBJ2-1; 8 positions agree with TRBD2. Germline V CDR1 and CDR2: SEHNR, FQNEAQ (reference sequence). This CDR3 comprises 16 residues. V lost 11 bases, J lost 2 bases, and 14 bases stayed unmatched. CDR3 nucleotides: TGTGCCGCCGTCAACATTCCAGCGGGAGCCTACAATGAGCAGTTCTTC. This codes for CAAVNIPAGAYNEQFF.

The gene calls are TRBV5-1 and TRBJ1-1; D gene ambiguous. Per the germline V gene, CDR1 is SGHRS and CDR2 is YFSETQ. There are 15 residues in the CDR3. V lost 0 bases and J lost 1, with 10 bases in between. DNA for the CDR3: TGCGCCAGCAGCTTGGGAAAAACAGCGAACACTGAAGCTTTCTTT. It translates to CASSLGKTANTEAFF.

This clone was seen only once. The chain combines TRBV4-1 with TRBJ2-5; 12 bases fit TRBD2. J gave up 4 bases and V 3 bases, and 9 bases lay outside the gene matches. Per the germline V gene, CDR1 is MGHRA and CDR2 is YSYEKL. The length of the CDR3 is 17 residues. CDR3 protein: CASSHDWTSGTGETQYF. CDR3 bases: TGCGCCAGCAGCCACGATTGGACTAGCGGGACGGGAGAGACCCAGTACTTC.

The CDR3 DNA reads TGTGCCAGCAGGACGGGGGGATTGACTAATGAAAAACTGTTTTTT. Protein product: CASRTGGLTNEKLFF. This chain links TRBV6-6 with TRBJ1-4; D is perhaps TRBD1 (5 bases). The germline V and J ends were trimmed by 6 bases and 2 bases, with 13 bases remaining between them. The germline CDR1 and CDR2 sequences are MNHNY and SVGAGI (reference sequence). This CDR3 is built from 15 residues.